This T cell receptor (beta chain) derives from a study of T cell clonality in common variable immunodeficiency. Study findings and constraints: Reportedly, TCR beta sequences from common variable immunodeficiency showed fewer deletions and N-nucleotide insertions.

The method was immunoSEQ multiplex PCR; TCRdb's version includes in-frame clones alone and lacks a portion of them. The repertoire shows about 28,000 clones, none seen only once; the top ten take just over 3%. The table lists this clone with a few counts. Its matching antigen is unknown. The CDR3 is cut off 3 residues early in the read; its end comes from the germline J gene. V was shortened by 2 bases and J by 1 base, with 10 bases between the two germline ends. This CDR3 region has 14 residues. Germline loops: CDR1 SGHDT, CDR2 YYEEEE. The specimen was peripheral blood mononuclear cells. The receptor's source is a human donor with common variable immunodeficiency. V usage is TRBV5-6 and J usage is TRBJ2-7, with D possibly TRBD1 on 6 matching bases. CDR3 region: CASSFGTGSYEQYF. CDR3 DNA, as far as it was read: TGTGCCAGCAGCTTTGGAACAGGGTCCTACGAG.